The rows below give T cell receptor beta chains drawn from one sample of a study of blood T cell repertoires in COVID-19. Clones were sequenced by immunoSEQ multiplex PCR, and TCRdb holds only the in-frame ones, with some missing. Seen here are 110,000 or so clones, roughly 85% observed once, and the top ten hold more than 10%. The sequenced material came from peripheral blood. Source of these receptors: a human donor in a cohort sampled during active COVID-19. Each CDR3 is given with its conserved first and last residue. The order of the fields is V gene, D gene, clone size, J gene, CDR3 protein, CDR3 DNA. D genes are given only for firm matches. The size of a clone is reported for some rows only, either as once, few or many, or as a class for expanded clones.

V: TRBV20-1; D: -; size: -; J: TRBJ1-1; CDR3: CEGRGNAEAFF; DNA: TGCGAAGGGCGGGGGAACGCTGAAGCTTTCTTT
V: TRBV6-2/TRBV6-3; D: -; size: once; J: TRBJ1-2; CDR3: CASSSEGEPSYGYTF; DNA: TGTGCCAGCAGTTCCGAGGGGGAGCCTTCCTATGGCTACACCTTC
V: TRBV2; D: TRBD1; size: -; J: TRBJ1-6; CDR3: CASSRDRGNNSPLHF; DNA: TGTGCCAGCAGTAGGGACAGGGGGAACAATTCACCCCTCCACTTT
V: TRBV27; D: -; size: -; J: TRBJ2-1; CDR3: CASSYIARNEQFF; DNA: TGTGCCAGCAGTTATATAGCCCGAAATGAGCAGTTCTTC
V: TRBV30; D: TRBD1; size: few; J: TRBJ1-1; CDR3: CAWNTGAGTEAFF; DNA: TGTGCCTGGAACACAGGGGCAGGGACTGAAGCTTTCTTT
V: TRBV7-6; D: -; size: -; J: TRBJ1-5; CDR3: CASSSQGNQPQHF; DNA: TGTGCCAGCAGCTCCCAGGGCAATCAGCCCCAGCATTTT
V: TRBV9; D: -; size: -; J: TRBJ1-6; CDR3: CASSVSSYNSPLHF; DNA: TGTGCCAGCAGTGTTAGCTCCTATAATTCACCCCTCCACTTT
V: TRBV7-3; D: -; size: -; J: TRBJ1-6; CDR3: CASSLRRSNSPLHF; DNA: TGTGCCAGCAGCTTACGGAGATCTAATTCACCCCTCCACTTT
V: TRBV19; D: -; size: -; J: TRBJ1-4; CDR3: CASSNGRGEKLFF; DNA: TGTGCCAGTAGTAACGGAAGAGGGGAAAAACTGTTTTTT
V: TRBV15; D: TRBD2; size: -; J: TRBJ2-7; CDR3: CATSREGLDDEQYF; DNA: TGTGCCACCAGCAGAGAGGGACTAGACGACGAGCAGTACTTC
V: TRBV27; D: -; size: -; J: TRBJ1-6; CDR3: CASSLQGGIVNSPLHF; DNA: TGTGCCAGCAGTTTACAGGGCGGGATCGTAAATTCACCCCTCCACTTT
V: TRBV7-9; D: -; size: -; J: TRBJ2-1; CDR3: CASSFNSPTYNEQFF; DNA: TGTGCCAGCAGCTTTAACAGCCCAACCTACAATGAGCAGTTCTTC
V: TRBV6-5; D: TRBD1; size: -; J: TRBJ1-5; CDR3: CASTGGRQPQHF; DNA: TGTGCCAGCACAGGGGGGCGTCAGCCCCAGCATTTT
V: TRBV10-3; D: -; size: -; J: TRBJ1-2; CDR3: CAISGGETGLYGYTF; DNA: TGTGCCATCAGTGGCGGAGAGACAGGACTCTATGGCTACACCTTC
V: TRBV19; D: -; size: -; J: TRBJ2-1; CDR3: CASSTNRERQFF; DNA: TGTGCCAGTAGCACAAACAGGGAAAGACAGTTCTTC
V: TRBV9; D: TRBD2; size: -; J: TRBJ2-3; CDR3: CASSVIPGTSADTQYF; DNA: TGTGCCAGCAGCGTAATCCCCGGGACTAGCGCAGATACGCAGTATTTT
V: TRBV18; D: TRBD1; size: -; J: TRBJ1-2; CDR3: CASSPPLPTGNYGYTF; DNA: TGTGCCAGCTCACCCCCTTTACCGACAGGGAACTATGGCTACACCTTC
V: TRBV28; D: TRBD2; size: -; J: TRBJ2-3; CDR3: CASKRGGTDTQYF; DNA: TGTGCCAGTAAGCGGGGGGGCACAGATACGCAGTATTTT
V: TRBV29-1; D: -; size: -; J: TRBJ1-2; CDR3: CSVEDPDSVNYGYTF; DNA: TGCAGCGTTGAAGACCCCGACAGCGTCAACTATGGCTACACCTTC
V: TRBV18; D: TRBD2; size: -; J: TRBJ2-7; CDR3: CASSPQWGGEQYF; DNA: TGTGCCAGCTCACCCCAGTGGGGGGGCGAGCAGTACTTC
V: TRBV30; D: -; size: -; J: TRBJ2-1; CDR3: CARSRDTYNEQFF; DNA: TGTGCCAGAAGCCGGGACACCTACAATGAGCAGTTCTTC
V: TRBV7-2; D: TRBD2; size: -; J: TRBJ2-1; CDR3: CASSPRGSGGAPPYNEQFF; DNA: TGTGCCAGCAGCCCCCGAGGGAGCGGGGGGGCTCCCCCCTACAATGAGCAGTTCTTC
V: TRBV7-6; D: -; size: few; J: TRBJ1-6; CDR3: CASSVDQRYSPLHF; DNA: TGTGCCAGCAGCGTAGACCAGCGTTATTCACCCCTCCACTTT
V: TRBV5-1; D: TRBD1; size: few; J: TRBJ2-7; CDR3: CASADRPPYEQYF; DNA: TGCGCCAGTGCGGACAGGCCCCCCTACGAGCAGTACTTC
V: TRBV7-9; D: TRBD1; size: -; J: TRBJ1-1; CDR3: CASSSGTGNTEAFF; DNA: TGTGCCAGCAGCTCAGGGACAGGTAACACTGAAGCTTTCTTT
V: TRBV12-3/TRBV12-4; D: TRBD1; size: few; J: TRBJ2-7; CDR3: CASPRTGVDEQYF; DNA: TGTGCCAGCCCCCGGACAGGGGTCGACGAGCAGTACTTC
V: TRBV24-1; D: TRBD1; size: -; J: TRBJ2-2; CDR3: CATSESRGLNTGELFF; DNA: TGTGCCACCAGTGAATCCAGGGGGCTGAACACCGGGGAGCTGTTTTTT
V: TRBV4-2; D: TRBD2; size: -; J: TRBJ2-7; CDR3: CASSQDRLAGSYEQYF; DNA: TGTGCCAGCAGCCAAGATAGACTAGCGGGCTCCTACGAGCAGTACTTC
V: TRBV6-5; D: TRBD1; size: -; J: TRBJ1-1; CDR3: CASARDREYTEAFF; DNA: TGTGCCAGTGCTCGGGACAGGGAGTACACTGAAGCTTTCTTT
V: TRBV7-6; D: -; size: once; J: TRBJ1-1; CDR3: CASSPQDSRTEAFF; DNA: TGTGCCAGCAGCCCCCAAGACAGCCGCACTGAAGCTTTCTTT
V: TRBV7-3; D: TRBD1; size: -; J: TRBJ1-2; CDR3: CASSQPGTGENYGYTF; DNA: TGTGCCAGCAGCCAACCCGGGACAGGGGAAAACTATGGCTACACCTTC
V: TRBV6-6; D: TRBD1; size: once; J: TRBJ1-3; CDR3: CASNNLRGDTIYF; DNA: TGTGCCAGCAACAACCTCAGGGGGGACACCATATATTTT
V: TRBV14; D: -; size: -; J: TRBJ1-2; CDR3: CASSPIWGLNYGYTF; DNA: TGTGCCAGCAGCCCCATATGGGGGCTAAACTATGGCTACACCTTC
V: TRBV30; D: TRBD2; size: -; J: TRBJ2-3; CDR3: CAWQLAGNTDTQYF; DNA: TGTGCCTGGCAGCTAGCGGGGAACACAGATACGCAGTATTTT
V: TRBV6-2/TRBV6-3; D: TRBD1; size: -; J: TRBJ1-2; CDR3: CASSTYGQAYGYTF; DNA: TGTGCCAGCAGCACGTATGGACAGGCCTATGGCTACACCTTC
V: TRBV2; D: -; size: -; J: TRBJ1-1; CDR3: CASLTGGNTEAFF; DNA: TGTGCCAGCTTGACAGGAGGTAACACTGAAGCTTTCTTT
V: TRBV5-1; D: TRBD1; size: -; J: TRBJ2-5; CDR3: CASSVADRGLETQYF; DNA: TGCGCCAGCAGTGTTGCGGACAGGGGGCTTGAGACCCAGTACTTC
V: TRBV6-5; D: -; size: -; J: TRBJ2-5; CDR3: CASSRRPQETQYF; DNA: TGTGCCAGCAGTCGGAGGCCCCAAGAGACCCAGTACTTC
V: TRBV2; D: TRBD1; size: few; J: TRBJ2-4; CDR3: CASSEVLGTALQYF; DNA: TGTGCCAGCAGTGAAGTTTTAGGGACAGCTCTTCAGTACTTC
V: TRBV4-1; D: TRBD1; size: -; J: TRBJ1-2; CDR3: CASSQVGQGGYGYTF; DNA: TGCGCCAGCAGCCAAGTGGGACAGGGGGGGTATGGCTACACCTTC
V: TRBV6-5; D: TRBD1; size: -; J: TRBJ1-6; CDR3: CASKSGGYSPLHF; DNA: TGTGCCAGCAAATCAGGGGGGTATTCACCCCTCCACTTT
V: TRBV30; D: -; size: once; J: TRBJ2-7; CDR3: CAWSVRTGSSYEQYF; DNA: TGTGCCTGGAGTGTACGTACAGGGAGCTCCTACGAGCAGTACTTC
V: TRBV2; D: TRBD1; size: -; J: TRBJ1-1; CDR3: CASRLFQGAGTEAFF; DNA: TGTGCCAGCAGACTCTTTCAGGGGGCCGGCACTGAAGCTTTCTTT
V: TRBV4-1; D: TRBD1; size: -; J: TRBJ1-3; CDR3: CASSQLHRGGNTIYF; DNA: TGCGCCAGCAGCCAACTTCACAGGGGTGGAAACACCATATATTTT
V: TRBV9; D: -; size: few; J: TRBJ1-2; CDR3: CASSAGANYGYTF; DNA: TGTGCCAGCAGCGCGGGAGCTAACTATGGCTACACCTTC
V: TRBV7-2; D: -; size: -; J: TRBJ1-1; CDR3: CASSLVGGQGTEAFF; DNA: TGTGCCAGCAGCTTAGTCGGGGGGCAGGGCACTGAAGCTTTCTTT
V: TRBV6-5; D: -; size: -; J: TRBJ1-3; CDR3: CASSSGGSGNTIYF; DNA: TGTGCCAGCAGCTCGGGTGGCTCTGGAAACACCATATATTTT
V: TRBV24-1; D: -; size: -; J: TRBJ2-5; CDR3: CATSDPKETQYF; DNA: TGTGCCACCAGTGATCCCAAAGAGACCCAGTACTTC